Listed below are T cell receptor beta chains from one sample, sequenced in a study of siplizumab effects on memory and regulatory T cells. The table came from immunoSEQ multiplex PCR; TCRdb's copy has only in-frame clones and leaves some out. In the table there are around 58,000 clones, roughly 80% of which are singletons. The sample was memory CD4+ T cells sorted from blood. Source of these receptors: a human donor in good health. Both conserved end residues are part of each CDR3. Fields, in order: clone size, J gene, CDR3 length, V gene, D gene, CDR3 DNA, CDR3 protein. The D gene is left open where the match is weak. The size of a clone is reported for some rows only, either as once, few or many, or as a class for expanded clones.

- | TRBJ2-5 | 16 | TRBV10-3 | - | TGTGCCATCAGTGAGTCTCAGGGTGGGATGTTCGGGGAGCAGTACTTC | CAISESQGGMFGEQYF
- | TRBJ2-7 | 17 | TRBV15 | - | TGTGCCACCAGCAGCCCTCGGGCCAAAAAACAAGCCTACGAGCAGTACTTC | CATSSPRAKKQAYEQYF
- | TRBJ1-6 | 15 | TRBV5-4 | - | TGTGCCAGCAGCCGTGATAACGGGGCTAATTCACCCCTCCACTTT | CASSRDNGANSPLHF
- | TRBJ1-1 | 13 | TRBV10-3 | - | TGTGCCATCAAGGGGGGAGGGAACACTGAAGCTTTCTTT | CAIKGGGNTEAFF
- | TRBJ2-1 | 16 | TRBV9 | TRBD2 | TGTGCCAGCAGCGTAGGAACAGCGGGAAGTATAAATGAGCAGTTCTTC | CASSVGTAGSINEQFF
- | TRBJ2-1 | 15 | TRBV5-4 | - | TGTGCCAGCAGCGGATATCCGACGGAAAGCAATGAGCAGTTCTTC | CASSGYPTESNEQFF
once | TRBJ1-2 | 12 | TRBV19 | - | TGTGCCAGTAGTATCGACAGTTTTGGCTACACCTTC | CASSIDSFGYTF
- | TRBJ1-5 | 14 | TRBV2 | - | TGTGCCAGTGGAACTTGGCTTAGCAATCAGCCCCAGCATTTT | CASGTWLSNQPQHF
- | TRBJ2-5 | 12 | TRBV2 | - | TGTGCCAGCAGGACCGACCAAGAGACCCAGTACTTC | CASRTDQETQYF
- | TRBJ1-2 | 20 | TRBV21-1 | - | TGTGCCAGCAGCAAATGGTCGCAAGGGCTCGGGGACCCCTTCGACTATGGCTACACCTTC | CASSKWSQGLGDPFDYGYTF
- | TRBJ1-2 | 14 | TRBV4-1 | - | TGCGCCAGCAGCCATCCCGCTGCGGGGACTGGCTACACCTTC | CASSHPAAGTGYTF
- | TRBJ2-5 | 15 | TRBV6-1 | - | TGTGCCAGCAGTGAACTTACGACTAGACAAGAGACCCAGTACTTC | CASSELTTRQETQYF
- | TRBJ2-7 | 15 | TRBV6-4 | TRBD2 | TGTGCCAGCAGTGAGACTAGCGGGAGCTCCTACGAGCAGTACTTC | CASSETSGSSYEQYF
- | TRBJ1-3 | 15 | TRBV2 | - | TGTGCCAGCAGTGGCTGGGCTATCTCTGGAAACACCATATATTTT | CASSGWAISGNTIYF